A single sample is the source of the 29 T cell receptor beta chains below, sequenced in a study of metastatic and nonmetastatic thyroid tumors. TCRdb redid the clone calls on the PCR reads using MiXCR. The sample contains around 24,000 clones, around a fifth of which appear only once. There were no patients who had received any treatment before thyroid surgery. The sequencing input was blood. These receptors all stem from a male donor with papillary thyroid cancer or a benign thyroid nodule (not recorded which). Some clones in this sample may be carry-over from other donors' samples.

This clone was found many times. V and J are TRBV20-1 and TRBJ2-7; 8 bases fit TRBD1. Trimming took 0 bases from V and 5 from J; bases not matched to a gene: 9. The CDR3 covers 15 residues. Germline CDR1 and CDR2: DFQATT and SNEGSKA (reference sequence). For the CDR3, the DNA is TGCAGTGCTAGAGATCCCGGCAGGGGGCTCGACGAGCAGTACTTC. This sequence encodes CSARDPGRGLDEQYF.

The DNA of the CDR3 is TGCAGTGCCAGGGGTAGGGGGTTTAGCACAGATACGCAGTATTTT. Amino acids: CSARGRGFSTDTQYF. V usage is TRBV20-1 and J usage is TRBJ2-3; possibly TRBD1 for D (6 bases). Trimming removed 6 bases from V and 0 bases from J, with 16 bases in between. Looked up from germline, CDR1 is DFQATT and CDR2 is SNEGSKA (reference sequence). The CDR3 length is 15 residues.

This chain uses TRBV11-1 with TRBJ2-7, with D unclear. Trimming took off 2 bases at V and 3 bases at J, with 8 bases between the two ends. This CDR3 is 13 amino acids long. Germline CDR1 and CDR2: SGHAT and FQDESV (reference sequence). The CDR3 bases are TGTGCCAGCAGCTTAAAACTGTGCTACGAGCAGTACTTC. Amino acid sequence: CASSLKLCYEQYF.

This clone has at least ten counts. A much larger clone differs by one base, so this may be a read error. The CDR3 sequence: CATSPGVVGGFF. The CDR3 DNA is TGTGCCACCAGCCCCGGGGTGGTCGGGGGTTTTTTT. The chain couples TRBV28 to TRBJ2-3; weak D call: TRBD2 (6 bases). CDR3 length: 12 amino acids. Germline values: CDR1 MDHEN, CDR2 SYDVKM.

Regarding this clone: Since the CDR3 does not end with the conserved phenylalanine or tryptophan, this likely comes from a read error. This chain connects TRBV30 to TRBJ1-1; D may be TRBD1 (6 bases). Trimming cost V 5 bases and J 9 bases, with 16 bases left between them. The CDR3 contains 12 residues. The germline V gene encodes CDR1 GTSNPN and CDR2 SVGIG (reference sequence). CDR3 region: CAWGGPGAKAFS. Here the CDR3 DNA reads TGTGCCTGGGGGGGCCCAGGGGCAAAAGCTTTCTCT.

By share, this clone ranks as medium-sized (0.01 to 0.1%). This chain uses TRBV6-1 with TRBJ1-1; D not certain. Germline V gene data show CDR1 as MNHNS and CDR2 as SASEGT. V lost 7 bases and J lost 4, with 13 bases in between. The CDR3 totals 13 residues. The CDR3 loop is CASTRQVGTEAFF. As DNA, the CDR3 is TGTGCCAGCACGCGCCAGGTGGGCACTGAAGCTTTCTTT.

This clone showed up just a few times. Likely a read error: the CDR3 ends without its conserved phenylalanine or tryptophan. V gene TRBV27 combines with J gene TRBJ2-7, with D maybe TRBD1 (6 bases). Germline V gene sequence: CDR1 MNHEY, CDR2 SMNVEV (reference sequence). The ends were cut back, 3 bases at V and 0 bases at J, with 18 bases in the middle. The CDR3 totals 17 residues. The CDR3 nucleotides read TGTGCCAGCAGTTTGGCCCATCAGGTAGGGGGCTCCTACGAGCAGTACCTC. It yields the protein CASSLAHQVGGSYEQYL.

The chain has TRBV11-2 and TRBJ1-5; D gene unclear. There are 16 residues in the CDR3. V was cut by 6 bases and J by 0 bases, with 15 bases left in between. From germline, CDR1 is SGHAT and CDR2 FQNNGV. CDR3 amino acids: CASSFSMGNSNQPQHF. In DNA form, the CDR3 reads TGTGCCAGCAGTTTTAGTATGGGTAATAGCAATCAGCCCCAGCATTTT.

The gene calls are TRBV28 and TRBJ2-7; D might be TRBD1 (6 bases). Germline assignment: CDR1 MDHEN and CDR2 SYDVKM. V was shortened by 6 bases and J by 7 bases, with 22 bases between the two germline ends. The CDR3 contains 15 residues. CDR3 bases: TGTGCCAGCAGCCCCGGTACTGACAGGTTAAGAGAGCAGTACTTC. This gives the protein CASSPGTDRLREQYF.

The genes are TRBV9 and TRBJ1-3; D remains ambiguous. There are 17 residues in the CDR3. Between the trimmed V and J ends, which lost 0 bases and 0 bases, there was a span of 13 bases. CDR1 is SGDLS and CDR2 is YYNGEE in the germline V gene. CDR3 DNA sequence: TGTGCCAGCAGCGTAGGGGTAGGCAGCAGCTCTGGAAACACCATATATTTT. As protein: CASSVGVGSSSGNTIYF. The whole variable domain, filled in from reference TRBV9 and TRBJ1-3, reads DSGVTQTPKHLITATGQRVTLRCSPRSGDLSVYWYQQSLDQGLQFLIQYYNGEERAKGNILERFSAQQFPDLHSELNLSSLELGDSALYFCASSVGVGSSSGNTIYFGEGSWLTVV.

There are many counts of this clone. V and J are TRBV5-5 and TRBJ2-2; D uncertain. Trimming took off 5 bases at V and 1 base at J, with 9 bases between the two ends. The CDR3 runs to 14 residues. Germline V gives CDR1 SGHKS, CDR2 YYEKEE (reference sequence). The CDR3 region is CASRLAGNTGELFF. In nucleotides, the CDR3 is TGTGCCAGCAGATTAGCAGGGAACACCGGGGAGCTGTTTTTT.

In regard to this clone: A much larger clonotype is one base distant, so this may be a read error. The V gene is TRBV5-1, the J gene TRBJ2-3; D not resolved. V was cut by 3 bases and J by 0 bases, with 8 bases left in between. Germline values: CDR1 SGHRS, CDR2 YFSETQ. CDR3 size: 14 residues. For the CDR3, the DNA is TGCGCCAGCAGCTGGGAAAGTAGCACAGATACGCAGTATTTT. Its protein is CASSWESSTDTQYF.

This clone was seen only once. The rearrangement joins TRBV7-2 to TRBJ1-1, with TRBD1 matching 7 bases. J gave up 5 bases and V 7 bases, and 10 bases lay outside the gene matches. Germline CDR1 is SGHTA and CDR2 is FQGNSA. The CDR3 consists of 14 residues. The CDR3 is CASITGRGLTEAFF. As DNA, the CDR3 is TGTGCCAGCATCACCGGGAGGGGGCTTACTGAAGCTTTCTTT.

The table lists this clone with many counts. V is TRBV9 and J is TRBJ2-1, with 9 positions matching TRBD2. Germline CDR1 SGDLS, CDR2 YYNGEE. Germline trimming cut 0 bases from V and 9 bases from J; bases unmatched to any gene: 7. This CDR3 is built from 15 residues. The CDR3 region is CASSVDPAGGVEQFF. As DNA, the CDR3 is TGTGCCAGCAGCGTAGACCCAGCGGGAGGAGTTGAGCAGTTCTTC.

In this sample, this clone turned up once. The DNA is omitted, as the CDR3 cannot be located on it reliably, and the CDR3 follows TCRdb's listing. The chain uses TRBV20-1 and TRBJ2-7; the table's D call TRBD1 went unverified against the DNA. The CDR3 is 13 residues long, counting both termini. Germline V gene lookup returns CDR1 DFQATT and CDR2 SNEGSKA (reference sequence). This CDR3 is CSASRAGPYEQYF.

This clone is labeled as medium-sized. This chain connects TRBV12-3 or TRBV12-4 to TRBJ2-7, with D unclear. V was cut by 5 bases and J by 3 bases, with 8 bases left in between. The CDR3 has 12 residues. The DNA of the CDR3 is TGTGCCAGCAGTGTCTCGGTCTACGAGCAGTACTTC. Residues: CASSVSVYEQYF.

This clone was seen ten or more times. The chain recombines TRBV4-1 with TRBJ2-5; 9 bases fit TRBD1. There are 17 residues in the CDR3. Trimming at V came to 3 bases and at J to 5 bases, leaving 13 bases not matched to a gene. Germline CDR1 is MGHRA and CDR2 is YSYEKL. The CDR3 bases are TGCGCCAGCAGCCAGGAACACCCGGGACAGGGATGGGAGACCCAGTACTTC. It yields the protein CASSQEHPGQGWETQYF.

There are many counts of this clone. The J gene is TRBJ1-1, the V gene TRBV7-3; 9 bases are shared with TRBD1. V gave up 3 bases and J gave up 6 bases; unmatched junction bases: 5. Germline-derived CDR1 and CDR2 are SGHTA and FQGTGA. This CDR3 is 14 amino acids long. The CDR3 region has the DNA TGTGCCAGCAGCTTCGGGACAGGGATTTCTGAAGCTTTCTTT. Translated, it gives CASSFGTGISEAFF.

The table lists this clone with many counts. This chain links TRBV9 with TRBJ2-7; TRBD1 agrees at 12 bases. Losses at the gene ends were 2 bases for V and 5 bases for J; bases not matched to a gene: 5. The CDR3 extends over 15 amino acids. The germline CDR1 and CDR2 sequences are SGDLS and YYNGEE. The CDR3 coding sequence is TGTGCCAGCAGCGTGACCGGGACAGGGGGCGACGAGCAGTACTTC. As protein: CASSVTGTGGDEQYF.

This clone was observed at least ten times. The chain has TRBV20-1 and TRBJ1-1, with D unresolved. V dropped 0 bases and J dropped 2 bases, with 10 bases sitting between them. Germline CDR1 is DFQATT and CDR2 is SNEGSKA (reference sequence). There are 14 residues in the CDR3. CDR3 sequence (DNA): TGCAGTGCTAGAGATGGCAAGTCAAACACTGAAGCTTTCTTT. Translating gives CSARDGKSNTEAFF.

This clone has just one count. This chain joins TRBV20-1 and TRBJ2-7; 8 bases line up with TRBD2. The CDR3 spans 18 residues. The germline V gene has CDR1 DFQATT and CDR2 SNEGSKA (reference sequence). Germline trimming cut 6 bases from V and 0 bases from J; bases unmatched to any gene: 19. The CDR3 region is CSAGRGGLGYTGSYEQYF. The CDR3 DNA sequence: TGCAGTGCAGGTCGGGGGGGGTTAGGGTATACGGGCTCCTACGAGCAGTACTTC.

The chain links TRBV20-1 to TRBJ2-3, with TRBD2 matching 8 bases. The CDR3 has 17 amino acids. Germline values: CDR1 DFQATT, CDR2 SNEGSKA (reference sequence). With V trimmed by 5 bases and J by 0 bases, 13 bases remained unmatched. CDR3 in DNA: TGCAGTGCTCGGGGCGGGTCAAGCGGGGGAAGCACAGATACGCAGTATTTT. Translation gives CSARGGSSGGSTDTQYF.

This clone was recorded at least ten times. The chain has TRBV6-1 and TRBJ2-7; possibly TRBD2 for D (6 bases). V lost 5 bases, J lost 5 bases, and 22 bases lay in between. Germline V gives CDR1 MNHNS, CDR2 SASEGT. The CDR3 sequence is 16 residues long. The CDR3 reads CASSSTPGTEGHEQYF. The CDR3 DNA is TGTGCCAGCAGTTCAACTCCCGGGACGGAGGGTCACGAGCAGTACTTC.

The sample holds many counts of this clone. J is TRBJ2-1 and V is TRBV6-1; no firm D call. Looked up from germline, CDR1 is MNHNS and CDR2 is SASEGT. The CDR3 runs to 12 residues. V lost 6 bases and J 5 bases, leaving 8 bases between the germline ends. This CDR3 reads CASSPVDNEQFF. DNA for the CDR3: TGTGCCAGCAGCCCGGTGGACAATGAGCAGTTCTTC.

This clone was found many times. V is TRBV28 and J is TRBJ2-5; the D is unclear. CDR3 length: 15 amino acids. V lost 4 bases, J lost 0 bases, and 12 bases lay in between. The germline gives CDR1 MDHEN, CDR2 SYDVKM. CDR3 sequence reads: CASSSITAYQETQYF. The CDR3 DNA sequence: TGTGCCAGCAGTTCCATCACGGCGTACCAAGAGACCCAGTACTTC.

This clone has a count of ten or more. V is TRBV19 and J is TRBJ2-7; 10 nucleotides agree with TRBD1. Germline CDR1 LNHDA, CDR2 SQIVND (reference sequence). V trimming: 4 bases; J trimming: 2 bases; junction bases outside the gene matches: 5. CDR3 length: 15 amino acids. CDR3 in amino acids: CASSKLDRGAYEQYF. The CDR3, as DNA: TGTGCCAGTAGTAAACTGGACAGGGGGGCCTACGAGCAGTACTTC.

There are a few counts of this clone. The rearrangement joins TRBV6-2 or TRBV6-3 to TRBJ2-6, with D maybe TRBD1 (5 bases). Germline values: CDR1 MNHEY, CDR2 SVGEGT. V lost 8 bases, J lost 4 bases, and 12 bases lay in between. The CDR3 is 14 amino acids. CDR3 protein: CASDTGAGANVLTF. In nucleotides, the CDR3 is TGTGCCAGCGACACAGGTGCAGGGGCCAACGTCCTGACTTTC.

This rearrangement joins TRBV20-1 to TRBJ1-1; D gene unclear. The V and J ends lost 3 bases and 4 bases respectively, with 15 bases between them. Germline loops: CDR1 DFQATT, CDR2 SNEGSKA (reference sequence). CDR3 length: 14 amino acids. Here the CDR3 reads CSASIGEWVTEAFF. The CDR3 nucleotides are TGCAGTGCTAGTATCGGGGAATGGGTCACTGAAGCTTTCTTT.

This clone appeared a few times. The DNA for the CDR3 is TGTGCCAGCAGTCCTACATCCGGGACAGGGGGCATCTACGAGCAGTACTTC. This encodes CASSPTSGTGGIYEQYF. This sequence joins TRBV11-1 and TRBJ2-7; 12 bases agree with TRBD1. Germline V CDR1 and CDR2: SGHAT, FQDESV (reference sequence). With 6 bases clipped from V and 3 bases from J, the junction kept 12 bases outside the gene matches. The CDR3 length is 17 residues.